Below are 21 T cell receptor beta chains sequenced from a single sample in a study of T cell responses to AZD1222 COVID-19 vaccine. TCRdb's copy holds only in-frame clones and misses some; the assay was immunoSEQ multiplex PCR. The table has some 120,000 clones, roughly 85% seen once. The starting material was peripheral blood, obtained on day 0 of AZD1222 vaccination. The receptors were gathered from an adult in good health.

This chain joins TRBV5-1 and TRBJ2-7; the D gene is possibly TRBD2 (6 bases). The germline V gene has CDR1 SGHRS and CDR2 YFSETQ. V gave up 3 bases and J gave up 0 bases, with 16 bases separating them. This CDR3 comprises 16 residues. The CDR3 region is CASSSGGTPSSYEQYF. The CDR3 region has the DNA TGCGCCAGCAGCTCCGGGGGAACTCCTAGCTCCTACGAGCAGTACTTC.

This chain joins TRBV2 and TRBJ1-4; D is uncertain. The CDR3 covers 11 residues. CDR1 and CDR2 (germline): SNHLY, FYNNEI. Trimming pared 6 bases from V and 8 bases from J, leaving 7 bases between. The CDR3 spells CASRAYEKLFF. In DNA form, the CDR3 reads TGTGCCAGCAGGGCCTACGAAAAACTGTTTTTT.

The chain links TRBV6-6 to TRBJ1-3, with 9 bases aligning to TRBD1. This CDR3 is 15 amino acids long. The ends lost 6 bases at V and 4 bases at J; junction bases unmatched: 7. Germline CDR1 MNHNY, CDR2 SVGAGI (reference sequence). The CDR3 DNA is TGTGCCAGCAGCCCAACAACAGGGGGCGGAAACACCATATATTTT. As protein: CASSPTTGGGNTIYF.

In this sample, this clone turned up a few times. The chain is built from TRBV2 and TRBJ1-1; no reliable D call. Per the germline V gene, CDR1 is SNHLY and CDR2 is FYNNEI. This CDR3 region has 12 residues. V was cut by 5 bases and J by 0 bases, with 4 bases left in between. CDR3 protein: CASSLMNTEAFF. The CDR3 nucleotides read TGTGCCAGCAGTCTAATGAACACTGAAGCTTTCTTT.

The chain carries TRBV15 and TRBJ1-5; D may be TRBD1 (5 bases). Between the trimmed V and J ends, which lost 1 base and 7 bases, there was a span of 11 bases. This CDR3 has 14 amino acids. The germline V gene encodes CDR1 LNHNV and CDR2 YYDKDF (reference sequence). DNA for the CDR3: TGTGCCACCAGCAGAGCAGGGATGGAACAGCCCCAGCATTTT. Amino acids: CATSRAGMEQPQHF.

This chain uses TRBV5-4 with TRBJ2-2, with D unclear. The CDR3 sequence is 17 residues long. Looked up from germline, CDR1 is SGHNT and CDR2 is YYREEE (reference sequence). Between the trimmed V and J ends, which lost 0 bases and 2 bases, there was a span of 14 bases. CDR3 amino acids: CASSLATWRRNTGELFF. CDR3 coding DNA: TGTGCCAGCAGCTTGGCGACTTGGCGGAGAAACACCGGGGAGCTGTTTTTT.

This chain uses TRBV5-1 with TRBJ2-4, with a tentative D call TRBD2 (6 bases). Germline V gene data show CDR1 as SGHRS and CDR2 as YFSETQ. The germline V and J ends were trimmed by 4 bases and 0 bases, with 26 bases remaining between them. The CDR3 spans 20 residues. The CDR3 here is CASSTSSYGGVSIAKNIQYF. The DNA of the CDR3 is TGCGCCAGCAGCACTTCGTCTTACGGAGGGGTTAGCATAGCCAAAAACATTCAGTACTTC. The full variable domain, rest sourced from reference TRBV5-1 and TRBJ2-4, is KAGVTQTPRYLIKTRGQQVTLSCSPISGHRSVSWYQQTPGQGLQFLFEYFSETQRNKGNFPGRFSGRQFSNSRSEMNVSTLELGDSALYLCASSTSSYGGVSIAKNIQYFGAGTRLSVL.

This clone showed up just once. This sequence joins TRBV18 and TRBJ1-3; D not resolved. Germline CDR1 and CDR2: KGHSH and LQKENI. The CDR3 contains 15 residues. The V and J ends lost 2 bases and 2 bases respectively, with 10 bases between them. The CDR3 loop reads CASSPKRAAGNTIYF. CDR3 DNA: TGTGCCAGCTCACCAAAAAGGGCCGCTGGAAACACCATATATTTT.

This sequence joins TRBV6-5 and TRBJ2-7; 8 bases map to TRBD1. The CDR3 loop spans 13 amino acids. With 4 bases clipped from V and 7 bases from J, the junction kept 6 bases outside the gene matches. Germline V gene lookup returns CDR1 MNHEY and CDR2 SVGAGI. The CDR3 DNA is TGTGCCAGCAGTTGGCAGGGGGCGCGGGAGCAGTACTTC. Its protein is CASSWQGAREQYF.

V usage is TRBV30 and J usage is TRBJ1-1, with D possibly being TRBD1 (6 bases). Germline V gene sequence: CDR1 GTSNPN, CDR2 SVGIG (reference sequence). The CDR3 runs 14 residues. Trimming took 2 bases from V and 11 from J, leaving 21 bases between them. This CDR3 is CAWSSSDPRGGAFF. The CDR3 nucleotides are TGTGCCTGGAGTTCCTCGGACCCCCGAGGGGGGGCTTTCTTT.

The chain has TRBV15 and TRBJ1-1; D ambiguous. The V end lost 0 bases, the J end lost 1 base, and 6 bases lay between the germline ends. CDR3 size: 14 residues. The germline gives CDR1 LNHNV, CDR2 YYDKDF (reference sequence). This CDR3 reads CATSRDQENTEAFF. CDR3 nucleotide sequence: TGTGCCACCAGCAGAGATCAGGAGAACACTGAAGCTTTCTTT.

Comments on this clone: The sample has other DNA sequences that encode this CDR3 too. The chain employs TRBV5-1 and TRBJ1-2, with D tentatively TRBD1 (6 bases). The CDR3 has 15 amino acids. CDR1 and CDR2 (germline): SGHRS, YFSETQ. V dropped 0 bases and J dropped 4 bases, with 13 bases sitting between them. CDR3 bases: TGCGCCAGCAGCTTGGCGACAGGAGGGACCTATGGCTACACCTTC. This sequence encodes CASSLATGGTYGYTF.

J is TRBJ1-1 and V is TRBV12-5, with 7 bases aligning to TRBD1. Germline values: CDR1 LGHNT, CDR2 FRNRAP. This CDR3 comprises 13 residues. With V trimmed by 3 bases and J by 5 bases, 3 bases remained unmatched. In DNA, the CDR3 is TGTGCTAGTGGTTTAATCAGGGGGACTGAAGCTTTCTTT. Residues: CASGLIRGTEAFF.

This clone was recorded once. This chain joins TRBV20-1 and TRBJ2-7, with D unclear. This CDR3 comprises 14 residues. V shed 3 bases and J shed 6 bases, with 18 bases lying between them. Germline V gives CDR1 DFQATT, CDR2 SNEGSKA (reference sequence). In nucleotides, the CDR3 is TGCAGTGCTAGTTCTCTCTCATTCGGGTCCGAGCAGTACTTC. Translating gives CSASSLSFGSEQYF.

The rearrangement joins TRBV9 to TRBJ2-1; perhaps TRBD2 as D (6 bases). Trimming took 4 bases from V and 5 from J, leaving 22 bases between them. CDR1 is SGDLS, CDR2 YYNGEE, per germline. This CDR3 has 17 amino acids. The CDR3 DNA follows: TGTGCCAGCAGCACCTATGCGGGGAGAGAGGGCCACAATGAGCAGTTCTTC. This translates into CASSTYAGREGHNEQFF. Based on the CDR3 plus reference TRBV9 and TRBJ2-1, the full variable domain is DSGVTQTPKHLITATGQRVTLRCSPRSGDLSVYWYQQSLDQGLQFLIQYYNGEERAKGNILERFSAQQFPDLHSELNLSSLELGDSALYFCASSTYAGREGHNEQFFGPGTRLTVL.

The rearrangement uses TRBV19 and TRBJ1-4; D gene ambiguous. The V gene lost 6 bases and the J gene lost 7 bases, with 12 bases spanning the gap. The CDR3 sequence is 13 residues long. Germline V CDR1 and CDR2: LNHDA, SQIVND (reference sequence). The CDR3 sequence is CASSPGGTEKLFF. The DNA for the CDR3 is TGTGCCAGTAGCCCAGGAGGAACTGAAAAACTGTTTTTT.

The J gene is TRBJ2-7, the V gene TRBV27; D may match TRBD1 or TRBD2 (5 bases each). With 1 base removed from V and 5 bases from J, the gap between germline ends came to 12 bases. CDR1 MNHEY and CDR2 SMNVEV come from the germline V gene (reference sequence). This CDR3 has 14 amino acids. CDR3: CASSLLSRENEQYF. CDR3 bases: TGTGCCAGCAGTTTATTGAGCAGGGAGAACGAGCAGTACTTC.

The chain is built from TRBV30 and TRBJ1-6; D is perhaps TRBD1 (5 bases). Trimming stripped 0 bases from V and 9 bases from J, with 18 bases between. The length of the CDR3 is 16 residues. Germline values: CDR1 GTSNPN, CDR2 SVGIG (reference sequence). Here the CDR3 DNA reads TGTGCCTGGAGTGTAAAACCGGGGGGTATCGGTTCACCCCTCCACTTT. It yields the protein CAWSVKPGGIGSPLHF.

Here the CDR3 DNA reads TGTGCCAGCAGGGACGGAAGCTACGAGCAGTACTTC. Translating it yields CASRDGSYEQYF. V is TRBV12-3 or TRBV12-4 and J is TRBJ2-7, with D uncertain. This CDR3 contains 12 residues. V lost 6 bases and J lost 3, with 9 bases in between.

The chain uses TRBV28 and TRBJ2-3, with D unresolved. Trimming took 6 bases from V and 6 from J, leaving 10 bases between them. Germline CDR1 and CDR2: MDHEN and SYDVKM. The CDR3 sequence is 12 residues long. CDR3 bases: TGTGCCAGCAGCTCTCCGGCCGATACGCAGTATTTT. Translation gives CASSSPADTQYF.

The chain has TRBV28 and TRBJ2-3, with 9 nucleotides matching TRBD1. The CDR3 extends over 16 amino acids. Losses at the gene ends were 5 bases for V and 0 bases for J; bases not matched to a gene: 6. Germline CDR1 reads MDHEN; CDR2 reads SYDVKM. CDR3 in DNA: TGTGCCAGCAGTCTCGGGACAGGGAAAAGCACAGATACGCAGTATTTT. Amino acids: CASSLGTGKSTDTQYF. Looking up the rest from reference TRBV28 and TRBJ2-3 gives the full variable domain: DVKVTQSSRYLVKRTGEKVFLECVQDMDHENMFWYRQDPGLGLRLIYFSYDVKMKEKGDIPEGYSVSREKKERFSLILESASTNQTSMYLCASSLGTGKSTDTQYFGPGTRLTVL.